These 18 T cell receptor beta chains originate from one sample sequenced in a study of spatial heterogeneity in lung cancer. A single record per CDR3 protein comes from TCRdb applying MiXCR to the 5' RACE reads. This sample yields approximately 82,000 distinct CDR3 sequences, of which 10% to 15% are seen a single time; around 4.3% belongs to the top ten. Time point in this sample: sample taken at primary tumor resection. Extraction of whole RNA from tumor, nontumor lung or frozen PBMC preceded unsorted sequencing. The sample consisted of PBMCs, taken at surgery. These receptors were obtained from a male donor with early-stage non-small cell lung cancer.

This clonotype turned up a few times. The chain employs TRBV10-3 and TRBJ2-3; 14 nucleotides align to TRBD2. This CDR3 is built from 16 residues. V was clipped by 6 bases and J by 3 bases; unmatched bases: 5. The germline gives CDR1 ENHRY, CDR2 SYGVKD. The CDR3 DNA is TGTGCCATCAGAACGGGACTAGCGGGGGCAACAGATACGCAGTATTTT. It specifies CAIRTGLAGATDTQYF.

A few counts support this clonotype. J is TRBJ2-1 and V is TRBV2; 8 bases agree with TRBD2. J lost 6 bases, V lost 4 bases, and 11 bases had no gene match. Germline CDR1 and CDR2: SNHLY and FYNNEI. This CDR3 contains 16 residues. The CDR3 reads CASSAISGASGNEQFF. CDR3 sequence (DNA): TGTGCCAGCAGTGCGATTAGCGGGGCCTCGGGCAATGAGCAGTTCTTC.

This clonotype occurred a few times. The chain uses TRBV2 and TRBJ2-2; TRBD2 aligns across 10 bases. Trimming at V came to 6 bases and at J to 5 bases, leaving 6 bases not matched to a gene. Germline loops: CDR1 SNHLY, CDR2 FYNNEI. The CDR3 contains 15 residues. For the CDR3, the DNA is TGTGCCAGCAGAGTCCTAGCGGGAGATACCGGGGAGCTGTTTTTT. Translating gives CASRVLAGDTGELFF.

This clonotype showed up many times. The chain is built from TRBV3-1 and TRBJ1-1; 7 positions match TRBD1. The V gene's germline CDR1 is LGHDT and CDR2 YNNKEL (reference sequence). The CDR3 is 17 residues long. V shed 0 bases and J 2 bases; nucleotides not matched to a gene: 9. The CDR3 DNA sequence: TGTGCCAGCAGCCAAGATCAAGGGGGCGGGAAAAACACTGAAGCTTTCTTT. This gives the protein CASSQDQGGGKNTEAFF.

There are a few counts of this clonotype. This chain joins TRBV20-1 and TRBJ2-1; 9 positions match TRBD2. V was clipped by 3 bases and J by 9 bases; unmatched bases: 12. Germline V gene data show CDR1 as DFQATT and CDR2 as SNEGSKA (reference sequence). This CDR3 is built from 15 residues. In nucleotides, the CDR3 is TGCAGTGCTAGGTCTAGCGGGGAGGAGCATACTGAGCAGTTCTTC. Translation gives CSARSSGEEHTEQFF.

This clonotype has just a few counts. The V call is TRBV7-9, the J call TRBJ1-1; 12 nucleotides line up with TRBD1. The ends lost 4 bases at V and 1 base at J; junction bases unmatched: 4. The germline gives CDR1 SEHNR, CDR2 FQNEAQ (reference sequence). The CDR3 is 16 residues long. The CDR3 sequence is CASSSGTGGANTEAFF. In DNA form, the CDR3 reads TGTGCCAGCAGCTCGGGGACAGGGGGCGCGAACACTGAAGCTTTCTTT.

The table lists this clonotype with a few counts. V and J are TRBV9 and TRBJ2-1, with TRBD1 identical over 9 bases. V was clipped by 2 bases and J by 6 bases; unmatched bases: 6. Germline V lookup: CDR1 SGDLS, CDR2 YYNGEE. This CDR3 spans 15 amino acids. Here the CDR3 reads CASSVEGTGTNEQFF. The CDR3 nucleotides are TGTGCCAGCAGCGTGGAGGGGACAGGGACCAATGAGCAGTTCTTC.

This clonotype was counted only a few times. The chain is built from TRBV5-4 and TRBJ2-3; 12 positions agree with TRBD1. This CDR3 region has 16 residues. CDR1 is SGHNT, CDR2 YYREEE, per germline (reference sequence). The junction had 4 bases not matched to a gene; V was cut back by 0 bases and J by 5 bases. The CDR3 DNA is TGTGCCAGCAGCTTGGGGGGACAGGGGGCGCAAGATACGCAGTATTTT. Translated: CASSLGGQGAQDTQYF.

This clonotype showed up just a few times. The V and J genes are TRBV29-1 and TRBJ2-4, with D possibly matching TRBD1 (6 bases). This CDR3 is built from 15 residues. CDR1 and CDR2 (germline): SQVTM, ANQGSEA. V lost 0 bases, J lost 7 bases, and 16 bases lay in between. The chain's CDR3 is CSVEEGVQGWNIQYF. CDR3 nucleotides: TGCAGCGTTGAAGAAGGTGTACAGGGATGGAACATTCAGTACTTC.

The chain joins TRBV7-3 to TRBJ2-3, with D possibly TRBD2 on 5 matching bases. The CDR3 has 13 amino acids. Trimming left V 1 base short and J 9 bases short, with 11 bases between. From germline, CDR1 is SGHTA and CDR2 FQGTGA. This chain's CDR3 is CASSLMDSQTQYF. The CDR3 DNA sequence: TGTGCCAGCAGCTTAATGGACTCCCAGACGCAGTATTTT.

The V call is TRBV7-9, the J call TRBJ2-1, with D tentatively TRBD2 (6 bases). The CDR3 runs to 17 residues. Germline lookup yields CDR1 SEHNR and CDR2 FQNEAQ (reference sequence). V was pared by 5 bases and J by 6 bases, with 23 bases between. The CDR3 bases are TGTGCCAGCAGCCTGCCAAAAGGCGGGACCCGGACCAATGAGCAGTTCTTC. It encodes CASSLPKGGTRTNEQFF.

This clonotype occurred a few times. This chain joins TRBV3-1 and TRBJ2-3; unclear D gene. Trimming removed 0 bases at V and 4 bases at J, with 8 bases between. Germline V gene sequence: CDR1 LGHDT, CDR2 YNNKEL (reference sequence). This CDR3 comprises 14 residues. For the CDR3, the DNA is TGTGCCAGCAGCCAAGAGACAAGCCCAGATACGCAGTATTTT. Its translation is CASSQETSPDTQYF.

V usage is TRBV6-6 and J usage is TRBJ2-7; 8 bases align to TRBD1. CDR3 size: 14 residues. Germline trimming cut 2 bases from V and 4 bases from J; bases unmatched to any gene: 4. CDR1 and CDR2 from the germline V gene are MNHNY and SVGAGI (reference sequence). For the CDR3, the DNA is TGTGCCAGCAGTTACGGTGACAGGGGTTACGAGCAGTACTTC. Its protein product is CASSYGDRGYEQYF.

This clonotype was seen repeatedly, ten times or more. The gene calls are TRBV15 and TRBJ2-7; no clear D gene. The CDR3 covers 11 residues. Trimming cost V 5 bases and J 6 bases, with 8 bases left between them. Per germline, CDR1 LNHNV and CDR2 YYDKDF (reference sequence). CDR3: CATSSGSEQYF. The DNA for the CDR3 is TGTGCCACCAGCTCGGGCTCCGAGCAGTACTTC. Filled out from reference TRBV15 and TRBJ2-7, the complete variable domain reads DAMVIQNPRYQVTQFGKPVTLSCSQTLNHNVMYWYQQKSSQAPKLLFHYYDKDFNNEADTPDNFQSRRPNTSFCFLDIRSPGLGDTAMYLCATSSGSEQYFGPGTRLTVT.

This chain joins TRBV5-4 and TRBJ2-3, with D perhaps matching TRBD2 (5 bases). This CDR3 spans 16 amino acids. Looked up from germline, CDR1 is SGHNT and CDR2 is YYREEE (reference sequence). Trimming pared 1 base from V and 0 bases from J, leaving 12 bases between. CDR3 sequence (DNA): TGTGCCAGCAGCTTGCTAGAAGGACTCAGCACAGATACGCAGTATTTT. Amino acid sequence: CASSLLEGLSTDTQYF.

There are many counts of this clonotype. The chain is built from TRBV25-1 and TRBJ1-1, with TRBD1 identical over 7 bases. Germline V gives CDR1 MGHDK, CDR2 SYGVNS. The CDR3 covers 14 residues. The V and J ends lost 3 bases and 4 bases, in that order; junction bases with no gene match: 5. The CDR3 loop reads CASSERQGGTEAFF. For the CDR3, the DNA is TGTGCCAGCAGTGAGCGACAGGGTGGCACTGAAGCTTTCTTT.

The V call is TRBV5-1, the J call TRBJ1-1; 8 bases are a match to TRBD1. Germline lookup yields CDR1 SGHRS and CDR2 YFSETQ. J was trimmed by 4 bases and V by 4 bases; bases with no gene match: 6. This CDR3 has 14 amino acids. The CDR3: CASSPRQGSTEAFF. CDR3 DNA: TGCGCCAGCAGCCCCCGACAGGGGAGCACTGAAGCTTTCTTT.

The CDR3 region has the DNA TGTGCCAGCAGTTTAGAGGAGGGCACTGAAGCTTTCTTT. Encoded protein: CASSLEEGTEAFF. V and J are TRBV27 and TRBJ1-1; D ambiguous. CDR1 is MNHEY, CDR2 SMNVEV, per germline (reference sequence). Deletions cut 2 bases from V and 4 bases from J, with 8 bases between. The CDR3 covers 13 residues.